This TCR beta chain was recovered during a study of metastatic and nonmetastatic thyroid tumors. Study details: Peripheral blood and tumor or nodule samples from malignant and benign thyroid patients were compared.

The entire patient cohort was treatment-naive prior to thyroid surgery. Per the study methods: Researchers built a distant-metastasis classifier for papillary thyroid cancer that drew on CDR3 differences across clinicopathological groups. TCRdb called clones again from the PCR reads with MiXCR. TCRdb assigned the V and J calls; the authors' analysis was not used. This table has 21,000 or so clones, around 20% appearing once. With regard to this clone: Its matching antigen is unknown.

Overall study results and limits: Malignant thyroid tumors reportedly exceeded benign nodules significantly in TCR beta diversity, with the difference appearing in blood and tumor.

With 5 bases clipped from V and 6 bases from J, the junction kept 9 bases outside the gene matches. In germline, CDR1 is MNHNS, CDR2 SASEGT. The CDR3 has 15 amino acids. Material for sequencing was blood. The V gene is TRBV6-1, the J gene TRBJ2-1; 8 positions match TRBD2. The clonotype was recovered from a male donor with papillary thyroid cancer or a benign thyroid nodule (not recorded which). Some clones in this sample may be carry-over from other donors' samples. CDR3 nucleotide sequence: TGTGCCAGCAGTCTTCAGCGGGAGCTCATCAATGAGCAGTTCTTC. It translates to CASSLQRELINEQFF.